This T cell receptor beta chain was observed in a study of tumor-infiltrating lymphocytes in primary liver carcinoma. Across the study: Male and female patients aged 30 to 69 years made up the cohort.

Germline values: CDR1 SGHRS, CDR2 YFSETQ. The CDR3 is 16 residues long. TCR beta cDNA was made from 500 ng total RNA with a constant-region primer. Each TCR beta library was derived from three nested multiplex PCR rounds that employed slightly modified ARM-PCR. Primers for the first two PCR rounds were TRBV1-TRBV30 forward primers and a C-beta reverse primer (about 11 cycles per round). TCRdb redid the calling of the multiplex PCR reads with MiXCR, one entry per CDR3 protein. The repertoire holds 300,000 to 350,000 distinct CDR3 sequences, with around three fifths as singletons. Findings and caveats of the study: Relative to blood, tumors carried a significantly larger fraction of the repertoire in their top 250 clones (p = 0.039).

Blood RNA was derived from unsorted whole blood, and germline DNA was extracted too. Those patients suffered from chronic HBV infection and were treatment-naive. A remark on this clonotype: Its antigen is currently unknown. The junction shows a germline mismatch at one end, possibly a read error.

The sample was peripheral blood. The chain employs TRBV5-1 and TRBJ1-2; tentative D call: TRBD1 (5 bases). This TCR was recovered from a man in his forties with primary liver carcinoma and hepatitis B virus infection. The CDR3 sequence is CPSSLDGTLARYGYTF. The DNA of the CDR3 is TGCCCCAGTAGCTTGGACGGGACTCTCGCCCGTTATGGCTACACCTTC.